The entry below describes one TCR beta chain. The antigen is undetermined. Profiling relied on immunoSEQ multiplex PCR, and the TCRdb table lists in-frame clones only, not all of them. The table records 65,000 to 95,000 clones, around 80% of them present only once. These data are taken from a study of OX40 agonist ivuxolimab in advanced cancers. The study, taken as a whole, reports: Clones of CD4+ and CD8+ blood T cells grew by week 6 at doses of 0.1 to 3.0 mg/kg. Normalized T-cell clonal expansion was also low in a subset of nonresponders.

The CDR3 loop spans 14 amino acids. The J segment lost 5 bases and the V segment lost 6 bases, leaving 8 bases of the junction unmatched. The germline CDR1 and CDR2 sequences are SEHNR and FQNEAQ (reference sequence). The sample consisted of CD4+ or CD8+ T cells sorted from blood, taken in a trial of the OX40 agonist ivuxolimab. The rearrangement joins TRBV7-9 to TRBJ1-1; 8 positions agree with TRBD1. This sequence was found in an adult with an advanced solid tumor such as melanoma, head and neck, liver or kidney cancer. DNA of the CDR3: TGTGCCAGCAGTTCCCAGGGGGCACGAACTGAAGCTTTCTTT. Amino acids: CASSSQGARTEAFF. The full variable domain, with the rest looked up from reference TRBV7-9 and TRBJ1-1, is DTGVSQNPRHKITKRGQNVTFRCDPISEHNRLYWYRQTLGQGPEFLTYFQNEAQLEKSRLLSDRFSAERPKGSFSTLEIQRTEQGDSAMYLCASSSQGARTEAFFGQGTRLTVV.